Following are 22 T cell receptor beta chains from one sample sequenced in a study of early T cells in non-severe SARS-CoV-2 infection. TCRdb independently ran MiXCR on the 5' RACE reads; one entry per CDR3 protein. The profile shows tens of thousands of distinct CDR3 sequences, 4.5% to 7% of them singletons. The sample here was whole blood, taken at baseline. These TCRs come from an adult who was a healthcare worker with PCR-confirmed SARS-CoV-2 infection or an uninfected control (not recorded which).

This clonotype was picked up a small number of times. The chain uses TRBV19 and TRBJ1-2, with D unresolved. CDR1 is LNHDA, CDR2 SQIVND, per germline (reference sequence). The CDR3 runs 13 residues. Trimming shortened V by 5 bases and J by 9 bases, and 16 bases separated the two germline ends. The CDR3 DNA follows: TGTGCCAGTAGTTCCCCGACCTTGGAGCGCTACACCTTC. Residues: CASSSPTLERYTF. The full variable domain, rest sourced from reference TRBV19 and TRBJ1-2, is DGGITQSPKYLFRKEGQNVTLSCEQNLNHDAMYWYRQDPGQGLRLIYYSQIVNDFQKGDIAEGYSVSREKKESFPLTVTSAQKNPTAFYLCASSSPTLERYTFGSGTRLTVV.

This clonotype has just a few counts. The DNA of the CDR3 is TGTGCCAGCAGCGGCTGGAGAGGGACAGTCACAGATACGCAGTATTTT. This encodes CASSGWRGTVTDTQYF. J is TRBJ2-3 and V is TRBV9; 7 nucleotides agree with TRBD1. V dropped 3 bases and J dropped 2; count of bases not matched to a gene: 9. The CDR3 covers 16 residues. CDR1 and CDR2 from the germline V gene are SGDLS and YYNGEE.

Points on this clonotype: An end of the junction differs from the germline gene, which may be a read error. The chain carries TRBV14 and TRBJ1-1, with D possibly being TRBD1 (6 bases). Germline assignment: CDR1 SGHDN and CDR2 FVKESK. This CDR3 is built from 16 residues. The CDR3 bases are TGTGCCAACAGCCAAGGTTGGGGGCAGGTGAACACTGAAGCTTTCTTT. Encoded protein: CANSQGWGQVNTEAFF.

A single count supports this clonotype. The V gene is TRBV6-5, the J gene TRBJ2-3; tentatively, D is TRBD1 (5 bases). Germline-derived CDR1 and CDR2 are MNHEY and SVGAGI. V was pared by 6 bases and J by 2 bases, with 18 bases between. CDR3 length: 16 residues. The CDR3 region is CASSLRGALPTDTQYF. CDR3 DNA sequence: TGTGCCAGCAGCCTAAGGGGTGCCCTCCCCACAGATACGCAGTATTTT.

This clonotype was seen repeatedly, ten times or more. The chain carries TRBV5-1 and TRBJ1-1; 7 bases agree with TRBD1. V lost 5 bases, J lost 0 bases, and 4 bases stayed unmatched. Germline CDR1 reads SGHRS; CDR2 reads YFSETQ. This CDR3 region has 14 residues. The CDR3 loop reads CASSEGQLNTEAFF. CDR3 coding DNA: TGCGCCAGCAGTGAGGGACAGTTGAACACTGAAGCTTTCTTT.

This clonotype was counted ten times or more. The V and J genes are TRBV4-3 and TRBJ2-5; D is uncertain. This CDR3 has 13 amino acids. Per germline, CDR1 LGHNA and CDR2 YSLEER. V lost 0 bases to trimming and J lost 6 bases, with 8 bases between them. CDR3 region: CASSQDRSKTQYF. CDR3 in DNA: TGCGCCAGCAGCCAAGATCGAAGCAAGACCCAGTACTTC.

In this sample, this clonotype turned up many times. The V and J genes are TRBV12-3 or TRBV12-4 and TRBJ2-1; 11 bases are shared with TRBD2. V dropped 4 bases and J dropped 2; count of bases not matched to a gene: 4. This CDR3 has 16 amino acids. CDR3 nucleotides: TGTGCCAGCAGTTCCTATAGCGGGGGGGCCTACAATGAGCAGTTCTTC. This gives the protein CASSSYSGGAYNEQFF.

This clonotype was recorded at least ten times. J is TRBJ2-7 and V is TRBV12-3 or TRBV12-4; D ambiguous. The CDR3 is made up of 13 amino acids. Trimming took 4 bases from V and 2 from J, leaving 9 bases between them. CDR3 sequence: CASSSLDAYEQYF. CDR3 DNA sequence: TGTGCCAGCAGTTCCCTAGACGCCTACGAGCAGTACTTC.

This clonotype was detected only once. A single base separates this from a much larger clone, so it may be a read error. The rearrangement uses TRBV20-1 and TRBJ2-3; D ambiguous. CDR1 and CDR2 (germline): DFQATT, SNEGSKA (reference sequence). The V end lost 1 base, the J end lost 0 bases, and 11 bases lay between the germline ends. The CDR3 is 15 amino acids. Here the CDR3 reads CSARVRLVSTDTQYF. CDR3 DNA: TGCAGTGCTAGAGTTAGACTCGTCAGCACAGATACGCAGTATTTT.

This clonotype was seen many times. This chain links TRBV5-5 with TRBJ2-1; 9 nucleotides agree with TRBD2. Germline V gene lookup returns CDR1 SGHKS and CDR2 YYEKEE (reference sequence). V dropped 1 base and J dropped 6; count of bases not matched to a gene: 5. The CDR3 totals 15 residues. Here the CDR3 reads CASSLLGGRANEQFF. Written as DNA, the CDR3 is TGTGCCAGCAGCTTGTTAGGCGGGAGGGCCAATGAGCAGTTCTTC.

The sample holds many counts of this clonotype. J is TRBJ2-5 and V is TRBV20-1; the match to TRBD2 covers 8 bases. Losses at the gene ends were 0 bases for V and 7 bases for J; bases not matched to a gene: 7. This CDR3 is 14 amino acids long. Per the germline V gene, CDR1 is DFQATT and CDR2 is SNEGSKA (reference sequence). The CDR3: CSARDRTSRGTQYF. In DNA, the CDR3 is TGCAGTGCTAGAGATCGGACTAGCCGCGGGACCCAGTACTTC.

This clonotype was detected many times. CDR3 sequence reads: CASSETHTSYEQYF. CDR3 nucleotide sequence: TGTGCCAGCAGCGAGACCCACACGTCCTACGAGCAGTACTTC. This chain uses TRBV9 with TRBJ2-7; D unresolved. Deletions cut 3 bases from V and 1 base from J, with 11 bases between. This CDR3 region has 14 residues. The germline gives CDR1 SGDLS, CDR2 YYNGEE.

This clonotype was detected once. A much more abundant neighbour one base away suggests this may be a read error. The chain joins TRBV4-2 to TRBJ2-1; D remains unclear. Germline CDR1 LGHNA, CDR2 YNFKEQ. The CDR3 is 12 residues long. The CDR3 bases are TGTGCCAGCAGCCAAGGGTCCTCAAAGCAGTCCTTC. Translating it yields CASSQGSSKQSF.

This clonotype occurred many times. The V and J genes are TRBV10-3 and TRBJ2-1, with TRBD2 matching 11 bases. Germline-derived CDR1 and CDR2 are ENHRY and SYGVKD. This CDR3 has 19 residues. The V and J ends lost 5 bases and 4 bases, in that order; junction bases with no gene match: 16. The CDR3 DNA reads as TGTGCCATCAGTTGGGCGGCTAGCGGGGGGCCATTCCCTTACAATGAGCAGTTCTTC. It is translated as CAISWAASGGPFPYNEQFF.

Here the CDR3 reads CASSQAGQGLGEQYF. In DNA, the CDR3 is TGTGCCAGCAGCCAAGCGGGCCAGGGACTCGGGGAGCAGTACTTC. The rearrangement joins TRBV3-1 to TRBJ2-7, with D possibly TRBD2 on 6 matching bases. Germline-derived CDR1 and CDR2 are LGHDT and YNNKEL (reference sequence). Between the trimmed V and J ends, which lost 1 base and 7 bases, there was a span of 17 bases. CDR3 size: 15 residues.

This clonotype was recorded at least ten times. The chain employs TRBV30 and TRBJ2-1, with D unresolved. CDR1 is GTSNPN, CDR2 SVGIG, per germline (reference sequence). The CDR3 extends over 13 amino acids. The germline V and J ends were trimmed by 4 bases and 3 bases, with 10 bases remaining between them. Here the CDR3 DNA reads TGTGCCTGGACTAGAGGCCGCTACAATGAGCAGTTCTTC. It specifies CAWTRGRYNEQFF.

The table lists this clonotype with many counts. The V call is TRBV4-1, the J call TRBJ2-4; the match to TRBD2 covers 15 bases. CDR1 MGHRA and CDR2 YSYEKL come from the germline V gene. This CDR3 contains 21 residues. Germline trimming cut 0 bases from V and 2 bases from J; bases unmatched to any gene: 11. CDR3 in DNA: TGCGCCAGCAGCCAAGATACCGGACTAGCGGGGGGGAGTGAGTCCAAAAACATTCAGTACTTC. Amino acid sequence: CASSQDTGLAGGSESKNIQYF.

This clonotype has ten or more counts. The V and J genes are TRBV5-1 and TRBJ2-5; D is perhaps TRBD1 or TRBD2 (5 bases each). The CDR3 extends over 14 amino acids. The V and J ends lost 4 bases and 3 bases respectively, with 13 bases between them. The V gene's germline CDR1 is SGHRS and CDR2 YFSETQ. The CDR3 is CASSTFGTKETQYF. The CDR3 nucleotides are TGCGCCAGCAGCACTTTCGGGACCAAAGAGACCCAGTACTTC.

This clonotype was counted ten times or more. This chain links TRBV10-1 with TRBJ1-1; D is unclear. CDR1 is WNHNN and CDR2 is SYGVQD in the germline V gene (reference sequence). V shed 8 bases and J shed 1 base, with 8 bases lying between them. The CDR3 spans 12 residues. The CDR3 is CASYRRNTEAFF. For the CDR3, the DNA is TGCGCCAGCTATCGGAGGAACACTGAAGCTTTCTTT.

This rearrangement joins TRBV27 to TRBJ2-1; TRBD1 agrees at 10 bases. V shed 5 bases and J 3 bases; nucleotides not matched to a gene: 10. CDR1 MNHEY and CDR2 SMNVEV come from the germline V gene (reference sequence). This CDR3 has 17 amino acids. The CDR3 DNA is TGTGCCAGCAGTGTTCACCGGGACAGGGGTAACTACAATGAGCAGTTCTTC. It yields the protein CASSVHRDRGNYNEQFF.

Many counts were recorded for this clonotype. The chain joins TRBV19 to TRBJ1-5; TRBD1 agrees at 10 bases. The germline CDR1 and CDR2 sequences are LNHDA and SQIVND (reference sequence). The CDR3 totals 14 residues. The V segment lost 8 bases and the J segment 1 base; nucleotides outside the gene matches: 2. CDR3: CASGDRGSNQPQHF. The CDR3 DNA sequence: TGTGCCAGTGGGGACAGGGGCAGCAATCAGCCCCAGCATTTT.

The chain uses TRBV3-1 and TRBJ2-7, with D unresolved. CDR3 length: 13 amino acids. Germline CDR1 is LGHDT and CDR2 is YNNKEL (reference sequence). V lost 11 bases and J lost 0, with 14 bases in between. In DNA form, the CDR3 reads TGTGCCTCAGCTAGACCGGGCTCCTACGAGCAGTACTTC. Its translation: CASARPGSYEQYF.